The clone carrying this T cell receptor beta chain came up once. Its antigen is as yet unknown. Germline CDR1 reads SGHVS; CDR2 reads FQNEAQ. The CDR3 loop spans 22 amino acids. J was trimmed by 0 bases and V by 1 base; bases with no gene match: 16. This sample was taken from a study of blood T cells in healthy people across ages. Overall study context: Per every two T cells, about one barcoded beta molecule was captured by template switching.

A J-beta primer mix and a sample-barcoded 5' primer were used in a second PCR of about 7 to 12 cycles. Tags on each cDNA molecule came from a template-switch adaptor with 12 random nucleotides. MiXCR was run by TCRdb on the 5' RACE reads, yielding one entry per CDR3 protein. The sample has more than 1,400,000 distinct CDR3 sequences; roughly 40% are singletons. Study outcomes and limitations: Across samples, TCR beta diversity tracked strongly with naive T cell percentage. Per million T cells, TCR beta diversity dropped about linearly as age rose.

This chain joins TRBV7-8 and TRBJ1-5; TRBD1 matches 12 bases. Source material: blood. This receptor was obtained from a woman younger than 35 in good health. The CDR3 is CASSLGDRGQHSGIYSNQPQHF. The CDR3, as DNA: TGTGCCAGCAGCTTAGGGGACAGGGGGCAGCATTCTGGGATCTATAGCAATCAGCCCCAGCATTTT.